The 26 T cell receptor beta chains given below trace back to one sample, sequenced in a study of blood T cells in healthy people across ages. Primers used in a second PCR of roughly 6 to 11 cycles were a sample-barcoded 5' primer and a J-beta primer mix. TCRdb recomputed calls from the 5' RACE reads with MiXCR, one row per CDR3 protein. The sample contains 1.5 million to 2 million distinct CDR3 sequences, roughly 27% of which appear only once. The material sequenced was blood. These receptors were obtained from a woman aged 30 to 39 in good health.

This clonotype occurred a few times. CDR3 region: CASSLFPNGYTF. The DNA for the CDR3 is TGTGCCAGCAGTTTATTCCCAAATGGCTACACCTTC. The chain uses TRBV12-3 or TRBV12-4 and TRBJ1-2; the D is unclear. V was cut by 2 bases and J by 6 bases, with 7 bases left in between. The CDR3 runs 12 residues.

V gene TRBV12-3 or TRBV12-4 combines with J gene TRBJ1-4, with D hard to call. The CDR3 length is 12 residues. The ends were cut back, 4 bases at V and 8 bases at J, with 8 bases in the middle. CDR3 nucleotides: TGTGCCAGCAGTTCCCGTCAGGAAAAACTGTTTTTT. Translation: CASSSRQEKLFF.

A few counts support this clonotype. The V call is TRBV7-2, the J call TRBJ2-1, with no clear D. There are 14 residues in the CDR3. Deletions cut 5 bases from V and 10 bases from J, with 18 bases between. Germline V gene sequence: CDR1 SGHTA, CDR2 FQGNSA. CDR3 sequence: CASSIRTVGSEQFF. DNA for the CDR3: TGTGCCAGCAGCATTCGGACGGTCGGGTCAGAGCAGTTCTTC.

This clonotype was observed a handful of times. A much larger clone differs from this one at a single base, so this may be a read error. The rearrangement joins TRBV12-3 or TRBV12-4 to TRBJ2-6; the D is unclear. V lost 3 bases and J 3 bases, leaving 6 bases between the germline ends. The CDR3 runs to 14 residues. CDR3 coding DNA: TGTGCCAGCAGTTTTACAGTTGGGGCCAACGTCCTGACTTTC. Protein: CASSFTVGANVLTF.

The chain combines TRBV12-3 or TRBV12-4 with TRBJ2-2; 12 positions match TRBD1. V lost 5 bases, J lost 4 bases, and 5 bases stayed unmatched. There are 16 residues in the CDR3. In DNA form, the CDR3 reads TGTGCCAGCAGTCCGGGACAGGGGGCCCCCACCGGGGAGCTGTTTTTT. As protein: CASSPGQGAPTGELFF.

The chain uses TRBV5-1 and TRBJ2-4; unclear D gene. The end of the DNA is better explained by TRBJ2-7, so the J call may be wrong. This CDR3 comprises 11 residues. Germline-derived CDR1 and CDR2 are SGHRS and YFSETQ. The CDR3 reads CANSPDDEQYF. In DNA form, the CDR3 reads TGCGCCAACAGTCCGGACGACGAGCAGTACTTC.

In this sample, this clonotype turned up a few times. The rearrangement uses TRBV5-5 and TRBJ2-1; D is perhaps TRBD1 or TRBD2 (5 bases each). The germline CDR1 and CDR2 sequences are SGHKS and YYEKEE (reference sequence). V was shortened by 4 bases and J by 6 bases, with 17 bases between the two germline ends. This CDR3 region has 15 residues. CDR3 DNA: TGTGCCAGCAGCCTGGGGACCCTAAGAATCAATGAGCAGTTCTTC. Protein: CASSLGTLRINEQFF.

This clonotype was counted between two and nine times. CDR3 loop: CSVGEPYEQYF. Written as DNA, the CDR3 is TGCAGCGTTGGGGAGCCATACGAGCAGTACTTC. The V gene is TRBV29-1, the J gene TRBJ2-7; the D gene is possibly TRBD2 (5 bases). Trimming removed 4 bases from V and 4 bases from J, with 8 bases in between. CDR1 and CDR2 from the germline V gene are SQVTM and ANQGSEA. There are 11 residues in the CDR3.

The chain has TRBV24-1 and TRBJ2-1; 12 bases line up with TRBD1. The CDR3 consists of 15 residues. The V and J ends lost 7 bases and 10 bases, in that order; junction bases with no gene match: 10. Germline values: CDR1 KGHDR, CDR2 SFDVKD. The CDR3 bases are TGTGCCACCAGCCTACCGGGACAGGGGGCCCGAGAGCAGTTCTTC. Amino acid sequence: CATSLPGQGAREQFF.

The sample holds a few counts of this clonotype. CDR3 sequence: CASSFLRADTQYF. CDR3 in DNA: TGTGCCAGCAGCTTTCTTCGTGCAGATACGCAGTATTTT. This chain uses TRBV7-2 with TRBJ2-3; D not certain. The CDR3 totals 13 residues. The germline V gene encodes CDR1 SGHTA and CDR2 FQGNSA. V lost 3 bases to trimming and J lost 4 bases, with 8 bases between them.

The CDR3, as DNA: TGTGCCAGTAGTATACGGGGGGCCAGTCAGGAGCAGTACTTC. Protein product: CASSIRGASQEQYF. The chain links TRBV19 to TRBJ2-7; a possible D gene is TRBD2 (7 bases). CDR1 and CDR2 from the germline V gene are LNHDA and SQIVND (reference sequence). The CDR3 length is 14 residues. The ends were cut back, 2 bases at V and 7 bases at J, with 15 bases in the middle. The variable domain in full, completed from reference TRBV19 and TRBJ2-7, reads DGGITQSPKYLFRKEGQNVTLSCEQNLNHDAMYWYRQDPGQGLRLIYYSQIVNDFQKGDIAEGYSVSREKKESFPLTVTSAQKNPTAFYLCASSIRGASQEQYFGPGTRLTVT.

CDR3 bases: TGCAGCGTCGAGGGGGGCCACACAGATACGCAGTATTTT. It translates to CSVEGGHTDTQYF. The chain combines TRBV29-1 with TRBJ2-3; D might be TRBD1 or TRBD2, each matching 6 bases. This CDR3 spans 13 amino acids. V was clipped by 6 bases and J by 2 bases, with 12 bases between them. Germline loops: CDR1 SQVTM, CDR2 ANQGSEA.

The V call is TRBV20-1, the J call TRBJ2-7; 10 nucleotides line up with TRBD1. CDR1 and CDR2 (germline): DFQATT, SNEGSKA (reference sequence). The CDR3 covers 14 residues. V trimming: 6 bases; J trimming: 5 bases; junction bases outside the gene matches: 10. The CDR3 DNA reads as TGCAGTGCAACCCCGGACAGGGGGTTGGACGAGCAGTACTTC. The encoded protein is CSATPDRGLDEQYF.

With regard to this clonotype: A clone one base away is much larger, so this may be a read error. V gene TRBV10-2 combines with J gene TRBJ2-1; the match to TRBD2 covers 9 bases. V was clipped by 6 bases and J by 13 bases; unmatched bases: 13. The V gene's germline CDR1 is WSHSY and CDR2 SAAADI. The CDR3 sequence is 14 residues long. This CDR3 reads CASSAGLARETQFF. CDR3 coding DNA: TGCGCCAGCAGCGCAGGACTAGCGAGGGAGACCCAGTTCTTC.

The rearrangement links TRBV6-5 to TRBJ2-6, with D possibly TRBD2 on 7 matching bases. From germline, CDR1 is MNHEY and CDR2 SVGAGI. Trimming removed 0 bases at V and 1 base at J, with 22 bases between. CDR3 length: 21 amino acids. The DNA for the CDR3 is TGTGCCAGCAGTTACTCGGAGGGGGGGGGCAAGGGTAGGTCTGGGGCCAACGTCCTGACTTTC. As protein: CASSYSEGGGKGRSGANVLTF.

This chain links TRBV15 with TRBJ2-5; D is ambiguous. CDR1 and CDR2 from the germline V gene are LNHNV and YYDKDF (reference sequence). This CDR3 region has 16 residues. The ends were cut back, 0 bases at V and 5 bases at J, with 16 bases in the middle. CDR3 sequence reads: CATSRDSGRLRETQYF. The DNA for the CDR3 is TGTGCCACCAGCAGAGATTCCGGCCGTTTGCGGGAGACCCAGTACTTC.

The chain recombines TRBV30 with TRBJ1-2; 7 positions match TRBD1. Germline V lookup: CDR1 GTSNPN, CDR2 SVGIG (reference sequence). The CDR3 runs to 15 residues. V lost 0 bases, J lost 2 bases, and 6 bases stayed unmatched. DNA of the CDR3: TGTGCCTGGAGTGTTCCCCGACAGGGAAACTATGGCTACACCTTC. Translation: CAWSVPRQGNYGYTF.

This clonotype was counted only a few times. V is TRBV5-5 and J is TRBJ2-7; TRBD1 might be the D (6 bases). V was shortened by 3 bases and J by 2 bases, with 9 bases between the two germline ends. Germline CDR1 SGHKS, CDR2 YYEKEE (reference sequence). There are 13 residues in the CDR3. In nucleotides, the CDR3 is TGTGCCAGCAGCTGGACAGAACCCTACGAGCAGTACTTC. Its translation is CASSWTEPYEQYF.

This clonotype was counted a few times. This chain links TRBV7-2 with TRBJ2-5, with TRBD2 identical over 14 bases. This CDR3 is built from 16 residues. Trimming removed 5 bases from V and 5 bases from J; junction bases left unmatched: 7. Germline CDR1 reads SGHTA; CDR2 reads FQGNSA. The CDR3 nucleotides read TGTGCCAGCAGCAAGGGGACTAGCGGGAGCCACGAGACCCAGTACTTC. Protein sequence: CASSKGTSGSHETQYF.

V is TRBV20-1 and J is TRBJ1-4; D unclear. The CDR3 loop spans 14 amino acids. Germline V CDR1 and CDR2: DFQATT, SNEGSKA (reference sequence). V lost 6 bases, J lost 0 bases, and 11 bases lay in between. The DNA for the CDR3 is TGCAGTGCCCCATTCGCGGCAACTAATGAAAAACTGTTTTTT. It specifies CSAPFAATNEKLFF.

This sequence joins TRBV6-2 or TRBV6-3 and TRBJ2-4; D unresolved. Germline values: CDR1 MNHEY, CDR2 SVGEGT. The CDR3 runs 10 residues. The V and J ends lost 7 bases and 13 bases respectively, with 11 bases between them. The CDR3 sequence is CASTKHEQYF. The CDR3 coding sequence is TGTGCCAGCACTAAGCATGAGCAGTACTTC.

This clonotype has ten or more counts. The chain joins TRBV7-6 to TRBJ2-7; 8 bases fit TRBD1. Germline V gives CDR1 SGHVS, CDR2 FNYEAQ. The CDR3 length is 14 residues. J gave up 2 bases and V 3 bases, and 3 bases lay outside the gene matches. The CDR3 DNA reads as TGTGCCAGCAGCTTGGGACAGGCTACCTACGAGCAGTACTTC. It translates to CASSLGQATYEQYF.

This clonotype was picked up many times. This sequence joins TRBV12-3 or TRBV12-4 and TRBJ1-2, with 10 nucleotides matching TRBD1. V shed 4 bases, J shed 7 bases, and the junction held 3 bases outside the gene matches. The CDR3 loop spans 13 amino acids. This chain's CDR3 is CASSSRDRGGYTF. CDR3 sequence (DNA): TGTGCCAGCAGTTCCCGGGACAGGGGTGGCTACACCTTC.

The gene calls are TRBV3-1 and TRBJ2-5; the D gene is possibly TRBD2 (5 bases). The V end lost 1 base, the J end lost 7 bases, and 13 bases lay between the germline ends. The CDR3 spans 14 residues. Germline loops: CDR1 LGHDT, CDR2 YNNKEL (reference sequence). In DNA form, the CDR3 reads TGTGCCAGCAGCCAAGGTTCGGGGTCTGGGACCCAGTACTTC. Protein product: CASSQGSGSGTQYF.

Of note for this clonotype: One end of the junction is discordant with germline, which a read error may explain. This sequence joins TRBV12-3 or TRBV12-4 and TRBJ2-7; tentative D call: TRBD2 (6 bases). The CDR3 sequence is 14 residues long. CDR3 bases: TGTGCCGGCAGTTTAGGTGGCGGGATGAGCGAGCAGTACTTC. Translating gives CAGSLGGGMSEQYF.

The chain carries TRBV24-1 and TRBJ2-3, with D possibly being TRBD2 (5 bases). The CDR3 runs 15 residues. Trimming removed 1 base at V and 7 bases at J, with 14 bases between. Per the germline V gene, CDR1 is KGHDR and CDR2 is SFDVKD. CDR3 sequence reads: CATSDFAGSSNTQYF. In DNA form, the CDR3 reads TGTGCCACCAGTGATTTTGCGGGCTCGTCAAATACGCAGTATTTT.